This TCR beta chain stems from a study of T cell responses to AZD1222 COVID-19 vaccine. General study results and limits: Donors, mostly white British, included more females; clonal diversity was possibly underestimated. Vaccination with two AZD1222 doses was followed by a rise in Spike-specific TCR breadth and depth. Spike-spanning, vaccine-associated CD4 TCRs were dominant at 160-218 and 743-854. The reported proportion of spike-specific TCRs targeting unmutated variant regions was nearly half.

CDR3 length: 15 residues. The V and J ends lost 4 bases and 9 bases, in that order; junction bases with no gene match: 6. Germline V gene lookup returns CDR1 SGHRS and CDR2 YFSETQ. Note on this clone: Its specificity is unknown.

Measured with immunoSEQ multiplex PCR; TCRdb has only the in-frame clones, and not every one. The repertoire includes around 160,000 clones, approximately 94% of them detected once, and roughly 4.6% sits in the top ten. This specimen was peripheral blood, taken 28 days after the second AZD1222 dose. This chain connects TRBV5-1 to TRBJ2-1; 14 bases are shared with TRBD2. This TCR was recovered from an adult who received the AZD1222 COVID-19 vaccine. The CDR3 is CASSLGTSGSFEQFF. In DNA, the CDR3 is TGCGCCAGCAGCCTAGGGACTAGCGGGAGCTTTGAGCAGTTCTTC.